Given below is one T cell receptor (beta chain) in context. The data originate from a study of blood T cell repertoires in COVID-19. In the study overall: From the United States, Italy and Spain came samples of acute and convalescent COVID-19.

Clones were sequenced by immunoSEQ multiplex PCR, and TCRdb holds only the in-frame ones, with some missing. The table lists around 70,000 clones, 87% of them singletons. Material for sequencing was peripheral blood. This clonotype originated in a woman aged 80 or over with active or convalescent COVID-19.

The CDR3 sequence: CASSIGGSQETQYF. The CDR3 nucleotides read TGTGCCAGTAGTATAGGCGGCAGTCAAGAGACCCAGTACTTC. The chain joins TRBV19 to TRBJ2-5, with D unclear. The CDR3 runs 14 residues. V was shortened by 1 base and J by 2 bases, with 8 bases between the two germline ends. The germline V gene encodes CDR1 LNHDA and CDR2 SQIVND (reference sequence). Complete variable domain (other parts from reference TRBV19 and TRBJ2-5): DGGITQSPKYLFRKEGQNVTLSCEQNLNHDAMYWYRQDPGQGLRLIYYSQIVNDFQKGDIAEGYSVSREKKESFPLTVTSAQKNPTAFYLCASSIGGSQETQYFGPGTRLLVL.